One sample yielded the 26 T cell receptor beta chains listed below, sequenced in a study of cytomegalovirus exposure and HLA in healthy donors. It was with 60 Vbeta and 13 Jbeta primers that the PCR ran. Produced via immunoSEQ multiplex PCR; TCRdb's table is partial and in-frame only. The sample consists of 150,000 to 200,000 clones, around 82% of them appearing once. The sequenced material came from PBMCs. These receptors originate from a boy younger than 18 in good health and CMV-seronegative.

The V and J genes are TRBV6-5 and TRBJ2-7, with 8 positions matching TRBD2. Trimming removed 4 bases from V and 0 bases from J; junction bases left unmatched: 2. CDR3 length equals 14 residues. Germline CDR1 reads MNHEY; CDR2 reads SVGAGI. The DNA for the CDR3 is TGTGCCAGCAGTTTAGCGGGGCTCTCCTACGAGCAGTACTTC. This sequence encodes CASSLAGLSYEQYF.

The chain's CDR3 is CAWSVRSEEAFF. CDR3 DNA sequence: TGTGCCTGGAGTGTACGCTCTGAAGAGGCTTTCTTT. This chain connects TRBV30 to TRBJ1-1; D remains unclear. This CDR3 is built from 12 residues. Trimming removed 0 bases at V and 11 bases at J, with 13 bases between. Germline CDR1 and CDR2: GTSNPN and SVGIG (reference sequence).

J is TRBJ1-1 and V is TRBV29-1; TRBD1 is a possible D gene (6 bases). Trimming stripped 6 bases from V and 1 base from J, with 18 bases between. CDR1 is SQVTM, CDR2 ANQGSEA, per germline. This CDR3 is built from 15 residues. The CDR3 sequence: CSVQRGRGGNTEAFF. The DNA for the CDR3 is TGCAGCGTCCAGAGGGGGAGGGGCGGGAACACTGAAGCTTTCTTT.

This chain uses TRBV5-1 with TRBJ2-1, with a weak D call TRBD2 (5 bases). The CDR3 consists of 16 residues. From germline, CDR1 is SGHRS and CDR2 YFSETQ. The V end was cut by 0 bases, the J end by 4 bases, with 14 bases between. CDR3 region: CASSLVEGWRYNEQFF. DNA for the CDR3: TGCGCCAGCAGCTTGGTTGAGGGCTGGCGGTACAATGAGCAGTTCTTC.

This rearrangement joins TRBV28 to TRBJ1-2, with 9 bases matching TRBD1. The CDR3 covers 15 residues. Unmatched junction bases numbered 13, after V lost 8 bases and J lost 6 bases. In germline, CDR1 is MDHEN, CDR2 SYDVKM. The CDR3, as DNA: TGTGCCAGCGGGGAGATCGGACAGGGGCTACATGGCTACACCTTC. As protein: CASGEIGQGLHGYTF.

The chain has TRBV18 and TRBJ1-5, with 11 bases matching TRBD1. The CDR3 length is 17 residues. J lost 6 bases, V lost 3 bases, and 10 bases had no gene match. The germline V gene encodes CDR1 KGHSH and CDR2 LQKENI. The CDR3 DNA reads as TGTGCCAGCTCACCTCTGAAACCCGGGACAGGGGGTCAGCCCCAGCATTTT. Amino acid sequence: CASSPLKPGTGGQPQHF.

Written as DNA, the CDR3 is TGTGCCAGCAGCCGGACTAGCGGGGTGGGTGAGCAGTTCTTC. It is translated as CASSRTSGVGEQFF. The J gene is TRBJ2-1, the V gene TRBV7-3; TRBD2 matches 12 bases. This CDR3 has 14 amino acids. Germline V gene sequence: CDR1 SGHTA, CDR2 FQGTGA. The trim removed 5 bases at V and 9 bases at J, leaving 5 bases unmatched.

The chain links TRBV30 to TRBJ1-1, with D unresolved. V shed 2 bases and J shed 2 bases, with 12 bases lying between them. Germline CDR1 GTSNPN, CDR2 SVGIG (reference sequence). The CDR3 is 14 residues long. The CDR3 region is CAWSWEGANTEAFF. The CDR3 DNA sequence: TGTGCCTGGAGTTGGGAGGGTGCAAACACTGAAGCTTTCTTT.

The rearrangement joins TRBV9 to TRBJ2-2; 7 bases match TRBD2. This CDR3 has 16 amino acids. V lost 4 bases to trimming and J lost 2 bases; unmatched junction nucleotides: 8. Germline V gives CDR1 SGDLS, CDR2 YYNGEE. CDR3 loop: CASSLGGEPNTGELFF. CDR3 in DNA: TGTGCCAGCAGCTTGGGGGGGGAACCTAACACCGGGGAGCTGTTTTTT.

The rearrangement links TRBV7-9 to TRBJ2-2; 11 nucleotides align to TRBD2. This CDR3 is 16 amino acids long. Germline V gene lookup returns CDR1 SEHNR and CDR2 FQNEAQ (reference sequence). V was clipped by 5 bases and J by 5 bases; unmatched bases: 7. The CDR3 protein is CASSGTGTSGTGELFF. In DNA, the CDR3 is TGTGCCAGCAGCGGAACCGGGACTAGCGGTACCGGGGAGCTGTTTTTT.

The J gene is TRBJ2-7, the V gene TRBV19; TRBD2 matches 11 bases. Trimming took 5 bases from V and 5 from J; bases not matched to a gene: 11. The CDR3 spans 16 residues. The germline V gene encodes CDR1 LNHDA and CDR2 SQIVND (reference sequence). CDR3 in DNA: TGTGCCAGTAGTCCGAGGGGCACTAGCGGGAGTGACGAGCAGTACTTC. Translated: CASSPRGTSGSDEQYF.

This clone was found once. This rearrangement joins TRBV27 to TRBJ1-5, with TRBD1 as a possible D gene (5 bases). There are 16 residues in the CDR3. Germline V gene sequence: CDR1 MNHEY, CDR2 SMNVEV (reference sequence). Deletions cut 6 bases from V and 6 bases from J, with 21 bases between. CDR3 bases: TGTGCCAGCAGCCTAGACAGAAGAACCTCGGGTCAGCCCCAGCATTTT. This encodes CASSLDRRTSGQPQHF.

The V gene is TRBV5-6, the J gene TRBJ2-5, with 9 bases lining up with TRBD1. After removal of 3 bases from V and 11 bases from J, the junction contained 8 bases not matched to a gene. Per the germline V gene, CDR1 is SGHDT and CDR2 is YYEEEE. CDR3 length: 13 residues. CDR3: CASSWTGESSQYF. The CDR3 DNA follows: TGTGCCAGCAGCTGGACAGGGGAGTCCTCGCAGTACTTC.

The chain recombines TRBV27 with TRBJ2-4; tentative D call: TRBD1 (5 bases). Trimming cost V 5 bases and J 0 bases, with 23 bases left between them. The length of the CDR3 is 19 residues. Per the germline V gene, CDR1 is MNHEY and CDR2 is SMNVEV (reference sequence). CDR3 bases: TGTGCCAGCAGTCCCATTGGGCCAGGGCCCCTTGTAGCCAAAAACATTCAGTACTTC. Protein: CASSPIGPGPLVAKNIQYF.

The chain uses TRBV18 and TRBJ2-2; TRBD1 aligns across 8 bases. The germline V gene encodes CDR1 KGHSH and CDR2 LQKENI. V shed 4 bases, J shed 3 bases, and the junction held 7 bases outside the gene matches. CDR3 size: 16 residues. CDR3 DNA: TGTGCCAGCTCACTCCGGACAGGGTTGGACACCGGGGAGCTGTTTTTT. Protein sequence: CASSLRTGLDTGELFF.

The V call is TRBV7-2, the J call TRBJ1-2; D gene ambiguous. CDR1 and CDR2 (germline): SGHTA, FQGNSA. The CDR3 length is 14 residues. The ends were cut back, 1 base at V and 11 bases at J, with 17 bases in the middle. The CDR3 here is CASSLEVTQKSYTF. In DNA form, the CDR3 reads TGTGCCAGCAGCTTAGAAGTAACTCAAAAGTCATACACCTTC.

The chain couples TRBV5-5 to TRBJ1-4; 7 bases are shared with TRBD1. The CDR3 spans 17 residues. CDR1 is SGHKS and CDR2 is YYEKEE in the germline V gene (reference sequence). Losses at the gene ends were 4 bases for V and 7 bases for J; bases not matched to a gene: 16. The CDR3 sequence is CASSPDRAKEVGEKLFF. CDR3 in DNA: TGTGCCAGCAGCCCAGACAGGGCAAAGGAAGTTGGTGAAAAACTGTTTTTT.

Only a few counts were recorded for this clone. The chain links TRBV5-4 to TRBJ2-2; TRBD2 is a possible D gene (5 bases). The CDR3 consists of 13 residues. Trimming stripped 1 base from V and 6 bases from J, with 7 bases between. Germline V CDR1 and CDR2: SGHNT, YYREEE (reference sequence). The CDR3 region has the DNA TGTGCCAGCAGCTTGCGAGGGTCCGGGGAGCTGTTTTTT. Its translation is CASSLRGSGELFF.

This chain links TRBV6-1 with TRBJ2-1; 12 nucleotides line up with TRBD2. Germline V gives CDR1 MNHNS, CDR2 SASEGT. V trimming: 7 bases; J trimming: 10 bases; junction bases outside the gene matches: 8. The CDR3 sequence is 14 residues long. The CDR3 coding sequence is TGTGCCAGCAAGCCCGGACTAGCGGGGTGGGAGCAGTTCTTC. It codes for CASKPGLAGWEQFF.

The chain couples TRBV5-4 to TRBJ2-1; D is unclear. V lost 4 bases and J 9 bases, leaving 11 bases between the germline ends. The CDR3 is 12 residues long. The germline CDR1 and CDR2 sequences are SGHNT and YYREEE (reference sequence). CDR3 nucleotide sequence: TGTGCCAGCAGCCGAGACTCAGCTGAGCAGTTCTTC. Protein product: CASSRDSAEQFF.

V gene TRBV9 combines with J gene TRBJ2-3; the match to TRBD1 covers 10 bases. The CDR3 is 17 amino acids. Germline-derived CDR1 and CDR2 are SGDLS and YYNGEE. V gave up 3 bases and J gave up 5 bases; unmatched junction bases: 12. CDR3 nucleotide sequence: TGTGCCAGCAGCGCTCAATCGACAGGGGGCCTTAGAGATACGCAGTATTTT. It is translated as CASSAQSTGGLRDTQYF.

The chain combines TRBV19 with TRBJ2-4; 12 nucleotides match TRBD2. The CDR3 extends over 18 amino acids. With 6 bases clipped from V and 9 bases from J, the junction kept 18 bases outside the gene matches. CDR1 LNHDA and CDR2 SQIVND come from the germline V gene (reference sequence). CDR3 DNA: TGTGCCAGTAGAGAGAGACGACTGACTAGCGGGAGAGTCGGCATTCAGTACTTC. The encoded protein is CASRERRLTSGRVGIQYF.

The chain has TRBV9 and TRBJ2-1; weak D call: TRBD1 (6 bases). V lost 4 bases and J 9 bases, leaving 17 bases between the germline ends. Germline CDR1 and CDR2: SGDLS and YYNGEE. CDR3 length: 14 amino acids. CDR3: CASSITLLGGEQFF. For the CDR3, the DNA is TGTGCCAGCAGCATTACGCTCCTAGGGGGTGAGCAGTTCTTC.

V and J are TRBV11-2 and TRBJ1-2; possible D gene TRBD1, 6 bases. CDR3 length: 17 residues. V lost 1 base and J 6 bases, leaving 21 bases between the germline ends. Germline loops: CDR1 SGHAT, CDR2 FQNNGV. The chain's CDR3 is CASSLVVARQAKDGYTF. The CDR3 nucleotides read TGTGCCAGCAGCTTAGTAGTAGCGAGACAGGCAAAGGATGGCTACACCTTC. The entire variable domain, with the rest obtained from reference TRBV11-2 and TRBJ1-2, is as follows: EAGVAQSPRYKIIEKRQSVAFWCNPISGHATLYWYQQILGQGPKLLIQFQNNGVVDDSQLPKDRFSAERLKGVDSTLKIQPAKLEDSAVYLCASSLVVARQAKDGYTFGSGTRLTVV.

The chain uses TRBV27 and TRBJ2-7, with a possible D match to TRBD1 (6 bases). Germline loops: CDR1 MNHEY, CDR2 SMNVEV (reference sequence). This CDR3 spans 15 amino acids. The ends were cut back, 5 bases at V and 0 bases at J, with 14 bases in the middle. In DNA, the CDR3 is TGTGCCAGCAGTCCCTCTTCAGGGGCCTCCTACGAGCAGTACTTC. Its protein product is CASSPSSGASYEQYF.

The gene calls are TRBV7-8 and TRBJ2-3; TRBD2 matches at 7 bases. The germline gives CDR1 SGHVS, CDR2 FQNEAQ. This CDR3 comprises 15 residues. V shed 3 bases, J shed 4 bases, and the junction held 7 bases outside the gene matches. CDR3 residues: CASSFRGTNADTQYF. CDR3 nucleotides: TGTGCCAGCAGCTTCCGGGGGACTAACGCAGATACGCAGTATTTT.